Below are 32 T cell receptor beta chains sequenced from a single sample in a study of CD8 T cells in Susac syndrome (dated by TCRdb to about 2019). The protocol used for the library was the immunoSEQ multiplex PCR assay. RNA was extracted using the RNeasy kit, and about 0.45 to 1 microgram was reverse transcribed with random hexamers. The public reads were reanalyzed by TCRdb: fastp trimming at Q25, MiXCR alignment, in-frame beta chains only. For every CDR3 protein sequence, its rows merge into one entry that carries the most common genes and DNA. This sample gives 100,000 to 150,000 distinct CDR3 sequences in total; about 93% of them show up just once. The ten biggest clones cover 0.21% of the sample. The specimen was CD8+ T cells from PBMCs. The receptors come from a human donor with Susac syndrome.

The CDR3 sequence is CSVEDQEDSKQFF. CDR3 bases: TGCAGCGTTGAAGATCAGGAGGACAGTAAGCAGTTCTTC. The J gene is TRBJ2-1, the V gene TRBV29-1, with D perhaps TRBD1 (6 bases). This CDR3 is built from 13 residues. V was clipped by 0 bases and J by 11 bases, with 14 bases between them. Germline CDR1 SQVTM, CDR2 ANQGSEA.

The CDR3 spells CSARDYVSSDRAYEQYF. Here the CDR3 DNA reads TGCAGTGCTAGAGATTATGTATCGTCGGACAGGGCCTACGAGCAGTACTTC. V usage is TRBV20-1 and J usage is TRBJ2-7, with 8 bases fitting TRBD1. Germline V gene lookup returns CDR1 DFQATT and CDR2 SNEGSKA (reference sequence). The J segment lost 2 bases and the V segment lost 0 bases, leaving 12 bases of the junction unmatched. The CDR3 totals 17 residues.

V usage is TRBV27 and J usage is TRBJ2-6; unclear D gene. The germline V gene has CDR1 MNHEY and CDR2 SMNVEV (reference sequence). The V end was cut by 2 bases, the J end by 1 base, with 6 bases between. The CDR3 sequence is 15 residues long. In DNA form, the CDR3 reads TGTGCCAGCAGTTTAATAGGATCTGGGGCCAACGTCCTGACTTTC. Translation gives CASSLIGSGANVLTF.

This chain connects TRBV7-8 to TRBJ2-5; 9 bases line up with TRBD1. CDR3 length: 18 residues. Germline V gives CDR1 SGHVS, CDR2 FQNEAQ. Trimming took 4 bases from V and 0 from J; bases not matched to a gene: 12. The CDR3 DNA follows: TGTGCCAGCAGCTCTCACAGGGGGCCCTCCATTTACCAAGAGACCCAGTACTTC. It encodes CASSSHRGPSIYQETQYF.

In its sample, this clonotype was seen a few times. This rearrangement joins TRBV5-6 to TRBJ2-1; D may correspond to TRBD1 or TRBD2 (5 bases each). Trimming pared 0 bases from V and 5 bases from J, leaving 15 bases between. This CDR3 is built from 16 residues. Germline lookup yields CDR1 SGHDT and CDR2 YYEEEE. For the CDR3, the DNA is TGTGCCAGCAGCTTGGAGGGACCCTTGGTTAACAATGAGCAGTTCTTC. As protein: CASSLEGPLVNNEQFF.

The chain joins TRBV30 to TRBJ2-3; D ambiguous. Germline assignment: CDR1 GTSNPN and CDR2 SVGIG (reference sequence). This CDR3 comprises 14 residues. V was clipped by 1 base and J by 6 bases, with 14 bases between them. The CDR3 DNA sequence: TGTGCCTGGAGTGCCCTGGGCAGGTCTGATACGCAGTATTTT. Protein sequence: CAWSALGRSDTQYF.

The genes are TRBV7-2 and TRBJ1-5; the D is unclear. CDR3 size: 14 residues. The germline gives CDR1 SGHTA, CDR2 FQGNSA. Trimming took 2 bases from V and 7 from J, leaving 12 bases between them. Here the CDR3 DNA reads TGTGCCAGCAGCTTATTGGCGGGAAACCAGCCCCAGCATTTT. Protein product: CASSLLAGNQPQHF.

V is TRBV24-1 and J is TRBJ2-2, with unresolved D. This CDR3 has 14 amino acids. The germline CDR1 and CDR2 sequences are KGHDR and SFDVKD. Trimming removed 1 base from V and 3 bases from J, with 5 bases in between. The CDR3: CATSDFLDTGELFF. CDR3 in DNA: TGTGCCACCAGTGATTTTTTGGACACCGGGGAGCTGTTTTTT.

This clonotype was seen once. This chain uses TRBV4-1 with TRBJ2-5; D gene unclear. This CDR3 comprises 14 residues. Germline CDR1 is MGHRA and CDR2 is YSYEKL. Trimming pared 0 bases from V and 9 bases from J, leaving 14 bases between. The CDR3 reads CASSQDGNLRAQYF. In nucleotides, the CDR3 is TGCGCCAGCAGCCAAGATGGGAACCTCCGGGCCCAGTACTTC.

This sequence joins TRBV25-1 and TRBJ2-2; 10 bases agree with TRBD1. The length of the CDR3 is 17 residues. Germline V gene lookup returns CDR1 MGHDK and CDR2 SYGVNS. With V trimmed by 6 bases and J by 3 bases, 10 bases remained unmatched. The CDR3 reads CASSPLGTGEYTGELFF. In DNA form, the CDR3 reads TGTGCCAGCAGCCCACTCGGGACAGGGGAGTACACCGGGGAGCTGTTTTTT. Looking up the rest from reference TRBV25-1 and TRBJ2-2 gives the full variable domain: EADIYQTPRYLVIGTGKKITLECSQTMGHDKMYWYQQDPGMELHLIHYSYGVNSTEKGDLSSESTVSRIRTEHFPLTLESARPSHTSQYLCASSPLGTGEYTGELFFGEGSRLTVL.

The chain carries TRBV9 and TRBJ2-1; 9 bases map to TRBD2. After removal of 3 bases from V and 10 bases from J, the junction contained 8 bases not matched to a gene. The V gene's germline CDR1 is SGDLS and CDR2 YYNGEE. There are 14 residues in the CDR3. The chain's CDR3 is CASSDSGGPREQFF. The CDR3 bases are TGTGCCAGCAGCGATAGCGGGGGCCCTCGAGAGCAGTTCTTC.

The chain has TRBV9 and TRBJ2-3, with no clear D. Trimming stripped 0 bases from V and 9 bases from J, with 14 bases between. The CDR3 consists of 14 residues. CDR1 and CDR2 from the germline V gene are SGDLS and YYNGEE. The CDR3 coding sequence is TGTGCCAGCAGCGTAGCTACAAGCGCTCAGACGCAGTATTTT. This translates into CASSVATSAQTQYF.

The chain employs TRBV29-1 and TRBJ1-3; 8 nucleotides align to TRBD1. V gave up 7 bases and J gave up 8 bases; unmatched junction bases: 13. The CDR3 has 14 amino acids. The V gene's germline CDR1 is SQVTM and CDR2 ANQGSEA. The CDR3 spells CSAGQGPSGDTIYF. CDR3 DNA sequence: TGCAGCGCTGGACAGGGTCCCAGTGGGGACACCATATATTTT.

The chain has TRBV13 and TRBJ2-3; D gene uncertain. Trimming removed 6 bases at V and 2 bases at J, with 12 bases between. Per germline, CDR1 PRHDT and CDR2 FYEKMQ (reference sequence). The CDR3 loop spans 14 amino acids. The CDR3 loop reads CASSYLTYTDTQYF. The CDR3 coding sequence is TGTGCCAGCAGTTACCTGACCTACACAGATACGCAGTATTTT.

The chain is built from TRBV28 and TRBJ2-7, with 8 positions matching TRBD1. V shed 2 bases and J 2 bases; nucleotides not matched to a gene: 11. CDR3 size: 17 residues. Germline loops: CDR1 MDHEN, CDR2 SYDVKM. The CDR3 DNA reads as TGTGCCAGCAGTTTAGGATATTCAGGGACAGGCACCTACGAGCAGTACTTC. Amino acids: CASSLGYSGTGTYEQYF.

This sequence joins TRBV29-1 and TRBJ1-2; possible D gene TRBD1, 5 bases. The V gene lost 1 base and the J gene lost 5 bases, with 23 bases spanning the gap. This CDR3 is 17 amino acids long. CDR1 is SQVTM, CDR2 ANQGSEA, per germline. This chain's CDR3 is CSVEAAQGPIYPYGYTF. The CDR3 bases are TGCAGCGTTGAAGCGGCCCAGGGACCTATCTACCCATATGGCTACACCTTC. Together with reference TRBV29-1 and TRBJ1-2, the CDR3 gives the full variable domain: SAVISQKPSRDICQRGTSLTIQCQVDSQVTMMFWYRQQPGQSLTLIATANQGSEATYESGFVIDKFPISRPNLTFSTLTVSNMSPEDSSIYLCSVEAAQGPIYPYGYTFGSGTRLTVV.

The CDR3 loop is CASSPSRITGTSGGEGETQYF. Here the CDR3 DNA reads TGTGCCAGCAGCCCCTCAAGAATAACCGGGACTAGCGGGGGGGAAGGAGAGACCCAGTACTTC. The genes are TRBV3-1 and TRBJ2-5; 16 bases are shared with TRBD2. The V and J ends lost 4 bases and 4 bases, in that order; junction bases with no gene match: 18. The CDR3 extends over 21 amino acids. Per germline, CDR1 LGHDT and CDR2 YNNKEL (reference sequence).

The chain uses TRBV7-9 and TRBJ2-1, with 10 bases that match TRBD2. In germline, CDR1 is SEHNR, CDR2 FQNEAQ (reference sequence). The CDR3 runs 16 residues. The ends lost 5 bases at V and 9 bases at J; junction bases unmatched: 13. CDR3: CASSGPSGRGFGEQFF. The CDR3 nucleotides are TGTGCCAGCAGCGGCCCTAGCGGGAGAGGGTTCGGTGAGCAGTTCTTC.

This sequence joins TRBV20-1 and TRBJ2-1; D unresolved. From germline, CDR1 is DFQATT and CDR2 SNEGSKA (reference sequence). V gave up 6 bases and J gave up 0 bases, with 15 bases separating them. The CDR3 runs 15 residues. CDR3 in DNA: TGCAGTGCCAGCTTTCCGGAGAGCTCCTACAATGAGCAGTTCTTC. It encodes CSASFPESSYNEQFF.

The CDR3 DNA is TGTGCCAGCAGTACCCGGTGGACAGGCGGGCCTGAAGCTTTCTTT. It codes for CASSTRWTGGPEAFF. V and J are TRBV6-5 and TRBJ1-1; TRBD1 aligns across 7 bases. Looked up from germline, CDR1 is MNHEY and CDR2 is SVGAGI. This CDR3 is 15 amino acids long. V shed 5 bases, J shed 6 bases, and the junction held 12 bases outside the gene matches.

V gene TRBV19 combines with J gene TRBJ1-1; possibly TRBD1 for D (5 bases). Germline V gives CDR1 LNHDA, CDR2 SQIVND (reference sequence). The CDR3 runs 12 residues. V shed 3 bases and J shed 6 bases, with 8 bases lying between them. CDR3 nucleotide sequence: TGTGCCAGTAGTATCCCGGGGCCTGAAGCTTTCTTT. Amino acid sequence: CASSIPGPEAFF.

This chain uses TRBV4-3 with TRBJ2-7; possible D gene TRBD2, 5 bases. The ends were cut back, 0 bases at V and 1 base at J, with 13 bases in the middle. The CDR3 runs 16 residues. Germline V CDR1 and CDR2: LGHNA, YSLEER. CDR3 sequence: CASSQESVGVSYEQYF. In nucleotides, the CDR3 is TGCGCCAGCAGCCAAGAGTCAGTCGGGGTTTCCTACGAGCAGTACTTC.

The chain recombines TRBV13 with TRBJ2-3; 10 nucleotides line up with TRBD2. After removal of 0 bases from V and 6 bases from J, the junction contained 3 bases not matched to a gene. The germline CDR1 and CDR2 sequences are PRHDT and FYEKMQ (reference sequence). This CDR3 has 15 amino acids. Here the CDR3 reads CASSLGLAGDDTQYF. The CDR3 DNA follows: TGTGCCAGCAGCTTAGGTCTAGCGGGGGACGATACGCAGTATTTT.

The chain carries TRBV21-1 and TRBJ1-2; the table's D call of TRBD1 was not tested on the DNA. TRBV21-1 is recorded as a pseudogene. This CDR3 has 15 amino acids. The CDR3 region is CASSNRDTESYGYTF. In DNA form, the CDR3 reads TGTGCCAGCAGCAATCGGGACACCGAGTCCTATGGCTACACCTTC.

The chain carries TRBV5-6 and TRBJ2-1, with D uncertain. The CDR3 sequence is 17 residues long. Germline CDR1 reads SGHDT; CDR2 reads YYEEEE. Deletions cut 0 bases from V and 0 bases from J, with 13 bases between. The CDR3 protein is CASSLAGILSSYNEQFF. The CDR3 bases are TGTGCCAGCAGCTTGGCGGGCATATTAAGCTCCTACAATGAGCAGTTCTTC.

The rearrangement joins TRBV9 to TRBJ2-3; D is perhaps TRBD1 (6 bases). CDR3 length: 15 amino acids. Germline V gene lookup returns CDR1 SGDLS and CDR2 YYNGEE. Trimming removed 4 bases at V and 3 bases at J, with 15 bases between. The CDR3 coding sequence is TGTGCCAGCAGCTCCCAGGGGTTCGTTACAGATACGCAGTATTTT. Amino acids: CASSSQGFVTDTQYF. Full variable domain (missing parts from reference TRBV9 and TRBJ2-3): DSGVTQTPKHLITATGQRVTLRCSPRSGDLSVYWYQQSLDQGLQFLIQYYNGEERAKGNILERFSAQQFPDLHSELNLSSLELGDSALYFCASSSQGFVTDTQYFGPGTRLTVL.

The chain recombines TRBV9 with TRBJ2-1; a possible D gene is TRBD1 (5 bases). Trimming left V 3 bases short and J 5 bases short, with 15 bases between. CDR3 length equals 15 residues. From germline, CDR1 is SGDLS and CDR2 YYNGEE. CDR3 coding DNA: TGTGCCAGCAGCGCTTACTCAGGGTCAAACAATGAGCAGTTCTTC. Encoded protein: CASSAYSGSNNEQFF.

This chain uses TRBV10-3 with TRBJ2-1; D is unclear. Trimming cost V 2 bases and J 0 bases, with 5 bases left between them. This CDR3 spans 14 amino acids. Germline lookup yields CDR1 ENHRY and CDR2 SYGVKD. The CDR3 region is CAISEGSSYNEQFF. The DNA for the CDR3 is TGTGCCATCAGTGAGGGGTCCTCCTACAATGAGCAGTTCTTC.

The V call is TRBV28, the J call TRBJ2-7; 12 positions agree with TRBD1. The V gene's germline CDR1 is MDHEN and CDR2 SYDVKM. V was clipped by 3 bases and J by 5 bases; unmatched bases: 17. The CDR3 is 19 residues long. CDR3 sequence reads: CASSFRDRGRGGVIDEQYF. The CDR3 DNA follows: TGTGCCAGCAGTTTCAGGGACAGGGGGCGAGGAGGGGTGATCGACGAGCAGTACTTC.

The chain uses TRBV3-1 and TRBJ2-3; no clear D gene. This CDR3 has 14 amino acids. The germline V gene has CDR1 LGHDT and CDR2 YNNKEL (reference sequence). Trimming took 3 bases from V and 6 from J, leaving 13 bases between them. For the CDR3, the DNA is TGTGCCAGCAGCCAGGGTATCGGGCGGGATACGCAGTATTTT. Translated: CASSQGIGRDTQYF.

This clonotype came up once. The genes are TRBV7-3 and TRBJ2-5; 9 bases agree with TRBD2. V shed 2 bases, J shed 1 base, and the junction held 2 bases outside the gene matches. Germline V gives CDR1 SGHTA, CDR2 FQGTGA. This CDR3 has 15 residues. CDR3 DNA sequence: TGTGCCAGCAGCTTAGGCGGGGGGGCCCAAGAGACCCAGTACTTC. Its protein product is CASSLGGGAQETQYF.

J is TRBJ1-1 and V is TRBV6-5; unclear D gene. Germline loops: CDR1 MNHEY, CDR2 SVGAGI. The CDR3 extends over 13 amino acids. Trimming removed 2 bases from V and 4 bases from J, with 8 bases in between. The CDR3 DNA follows: TGTGCCAGCAGTTACCGAGGGAGCACTGAAGCTTTCTTT. As protein: CASSYRGSTEAFF.